The present entry profiles one TCR beta chain with its context. This specimen belongs to a study of blood T cell repertoires in COVID-19. For the study at large: The United States, Italy and Spain provided the acute and convalescent COVID-19 samples.

The table came from immunoSEQ multiplex PCR; TCRdb's copy has only in-frame clones and leaves some out. The repertoire has fewer than 150,000 clones, about four fifths of them found once; the top ten carry about a sixth. The CDR3 runs to 14 residues. The V gene lost 7 bases and the J gene lost 1 base, with 12 bases spanning the gap. CDR1 is SNHLY, CDR2 FYNNEI, per germline. This receptor was obtained from a woman between 50 and 59 years old with acute or convalescent COVID-19. J is TRBJ2-3 and V is TRBV2; D uncertain. The sequencing input was peripheral blood. This chain's CDR3 is CASTWAAGTDTQYF. In DNA form, the CDR3 reads TGTGCCAGCACCTGGGCAGCCGGCACAGATACGCAGTATTTT.